These 10 T cell receptor beta chains share one sample of origin, sequenced in a study of cytomegalovirus exposure and HLA in healthy donors. It was with 60 Vbeta and 13 Jbeta primers that the PCR ran. The protocol was immunoSEQ multiplex PCR, while the TCRdb copy is restricted to in-frame clones and leaves out a portion. The sample contains approximately 140,000 clones, roughly 77% of which appear only once. The sample comprised PBMCs. The receptors originated from a man under 40 in good health and CMV-seronegative.

The gene calls are TRBV5-1 and TRBJ2-2, with D hard to call. Trimming pared 4 bases from V and 7 bases from J, leaving 11 bases between. Germline CDR1 and CDR2: SGHRS and YFSETQ. CDR3 size: 13 residues. The chain's CDR3 is CASSTFGVGELFF. CDR3 DNA sequence: TGCGCCAGCAGCACATTTGGTGTCGGGGAGCTGTTTTTT.

This clone appeared a single time. V usage is TRBV11-3 and J usage is TRBJ2-3; tentatively, D is TRBD2 (5 bases). The V and J ends lost 4 bases and 1 base respectively, with 9 bases between them. CDR3 size: 14 residues. Germline CDR1 reads SGHNT; CDR2 reads YENEEA. The CDR3 sequence: CASSSTAGTDTQYF. The CDR3 region has the DNA TGTGCCAGCAGCTCAACAGCGGGCACAGATACGCAGTATTTT.

By sample fraction, this clone is medium-sized. The chain has TRBV7-9 and TRBJ2-7, with a weak D call TRBD2 (5 bases). The V gene lost 1 base and the J gene lost 6 bases, with 10 bases spanning the gap. The V gene's germline CDR1 is SEHNR and CDR2 FQNEAQ (reference sequence). The CDR3 loop spans 13 amino acids. The CDR3 DNA sequence: TGTGCCAGCAGCTTAGGAGCGGAAGGCGAGCAGTACTTC. Residues: CASSLGAEGEQYF.

The rearrangement uses TRBV29-1 and TRBJ2-5; weak D call: TRBD2 (5 bases). The CDR3 is made up of 14 amino acids. V was pared by 6 bases and J by 3 bases, with 17 bases between. CDR1 and CDR2 from the germline V gene are SQVTM and ANQGSEA. CDR3 in amino acids: CSVLPWTHEETQYF. CDR3 nucleotide sequence: TGCAGCGTCTTACCTTGGACTCATGAAGAGACCCAGTACTTC.

The gene calls are TRBV2 and TRBJ2-1, with D possibly TRBD1 on 5 matching bases. The V and J ends lost 6 bases and 4 bases respectively, with 16 bases between them. CDR1 SNHLY and CDR2 FYNNEI come from the germline V gene. This CDR3 has 15 residues. This CDR3 reads CASSQNGQSYNEQFF. CDR3 nucleotide sequence: TGTGCCAGCAGCCAGAACGGACAATCTTACAATGAGCAGTTCTTC.

V gene TRBV28 combines with J gene TRBJ1-3; D gene ambiguous. CDR1 and CDR2 (germline): MDHEN, SYDVKM. The CDR3 totals 17 residues. Trimming removed 4 bases from V and 0 bases from J, with 16 bases in between. As DNA, the CDR3 is TGTGCCAGCAGTTCCCACCCCGGGGTAGCCTCTGGAAACACCATATATTTT. This codes for CASSSHPGVASGNTIYF.

The genes are TRBV18 and TRBJ2-7; 11 bases agree with TRBD2. The ends lost 3 bases at V and 7 bases at J; junction bases unmatched: 8. The CDR3 is 15 residues long. In germline, CDR1 is KGHSH, CDR2 LQKENI. CDR3 residues: CASSPLGLAEGEQYF. The CDR3 DNA reads TGTGCCAGCTCACCTTTGGGACTAGCGGAAGGAGAGCAGTACTTC.

The rearrangement joins TRBV29-1 to TRBJ2-3; no definite D call. The germline CDR1 and CDR2 sequences are SQVTM and ANQGSEA. This CDR3 spans 13 amino acids. Deletions cut 1 base from V and 2 bases from J, with 7 bases between. CDR3 loop: CSVEGRVTDTQYF. As DNA, the CDR3 is TGCAGCGTTGAAGGAAGAGTCACAGATACGCAGTATTTT.

With respect to this clone: The same CDR3 arises from other DNA sequences in this sample as well. The V and J genes are TRBV6-5 and TRBJ1-5; no clear D. The V end was cut by 3 bases, the J end by 2 bases, with 8 bases between. Germline assignment: CDR1 MNHEY and CDR2 SVGAGI. The CDR3 contains 14 residues. DNA for the CDR3: TGTGCCAGCAGTTATCGGCAGGGCAATCAGCCCCAGCATTTT. It yields the protein CASSYRQGNQPQHF.

The chain employs TRBV5-1 and TRBJ2-5; 7 nucleotides agree with TRBD1. The CDR3 sequence is 16 residues long. Per germline, CDR1 SGHRS and CDR2 YFSETQ. V lost 3 bases to trimming and J lost 1 base; unmatched junction nucleotides: 9. The CDR3 region is CASSSVRTGFQETQYF. In DNA form, the CDR3 reads TGCGCCAGCAGCTCAGTAAGGACAGGTTTCCAAGAGACCCAGTACTTC.